What follows is one T cell receptor (beta chain) and its context. This clonotype has at least ten counts. The specificity of this receptor is unknown. No base quality values were provided; no much bigger clone lies one nucleotide off. The library was produced with 5' RACE. The sequencing machine was an Illumina HiSeq 2500. A second PCR of roughly 6 to 11 cycles was run with a J-beta primer mix and a sample-barcoded 5' primer. Each TCR beta cDNA molecule received a unique molecular identifier from a template-switch 5' adaptor carrying 12 random nucleotides. Each sample yielded at least 2.5 million CDR3-containing paired-end reads. The Mint cDNA synthesis kit, primed by a TRBC-specific oligonucleotide, was used to synthesize first-strand cDNA from all RNA. All cDNA was treated with uracil-DNA glycosylase and then went through a first 18-cycle PCR with the universal primers M1SS and BC2_uni_R. As for the authors' bioinformatics: For normalization, 1 million high-quality reads, each with a distinct molecular identifier, were randomly selected from each sample. Instead of being binned into consensus sequences, reads with shared molecular identifiers were discarded. MiTCR, with a Q25 quality threshold and the strictest error-elimination algorithm, was used for CDR3 identification, clonotype clustering and error correction. A nonparametric unseen species model with Euler transformation was used to estimate a lower bound on total TCR beta diversity. TCRdb took the public reads, trimmed them with fastp at Q25, ran MiXCR for clone calling and kept in-frame beta chains. CDR3 protein duplicates are merged, each entry listing the most common genes and DNA. TCRdb's processing, not the authors', yielded these V and J calls. This sample gives hundreds of thousands of distinct CDR3 sequences in total; around 45% of them show up just once. Of the sample, under 35% is held by the ten largest clones.

Trimming costs V 0 bases and J 1 base, and their ends lie 10 bases apart. Reading the germline V gene gives CDR1 SGHTA and CDR2 FQGNSA. From the cysteine up to the phenylalanine, the CDR3 has a length of 16 residues. Only the CDR3 DNA stays, 48 bases, in frame from base 1. The data belong to a study of blood T cells in healthy people across ages (dated by TCRdb to between 2014 and 2016). With regard to the full study: In model experiments, template switching captured roughly one uniquely barcoded TCR beta cDNA molecule for every two T cells. Using deep sequencing normalized with unique cDNA molecular identifiers, the study measured how TCR beta repertoire diversity changes with age. The donors were split into four age groups: young (average 16 years), middle-aged (about 40), aged (about 56) and long-lived (about 74). To avoid experimental bias, donors of different ages were distributed randomly across sequencing lanes. For two donors (one aged 18 to 30 and one aged 80 or older), the study analyzed two additional independent replicas of 1 million unique cDNA reads from the same blood draw. The paper's findings and limits, for the study overall: Estimates of total diversity from one million sequenced T cells were regarded as lower bounds and underestimates. Observed TCR beta diversity per million T cells fell roughly linearly with age, and a significant reduction was already apparent by age approximately 41. Observed TCR beta diversity correlated strongly with the percentage of naive T cells measured by flow cytometry. Donor CMV infection status was unknown, potentially confounding age-related changes in expanded clonotypes. The long-lived group showed more naive CD4+ T cells, fewer expanded clones and increased TCR diversity than the aged group, suggesting age selection. Because profiling used bulk unsorted PBMCs, naive and antigen-experienced compartments could not be compared conclusively.

Donors were under 40 systemically healthy Caucasian individuals from Russia aged roughly 6 to 90 years. Ten milliliters of peripheral blood were drawn from each donor into EDTA-treated Vacutainer tubes. Ficoll-Paque density-gradient centrifugation was used to isolate PBMCs, with at least 6.5 million obtained per sample. Trizol reagent was used to extract total RNA from the PBMCs, yielding at least 6 micrograms per sample. Naive CD45RAhigh/CD27high T cell percentages were measured by flow cytometry on a PBMC aliquot from every donor. The TCR comes from a woman in her sixties in good health. The sample was blood. In this chain, TRBV7-2 is recombined with TRBJ2-4, with the D gene possibly TRBD1 or TRBD2, each one fitting 5 bases. The CDR3 is CASSLAGRTAKNIQYF. The bases read TGTGCCAGCAGCTTAGCGGGACGGACGGCCAAAAACATTCAGTACTTC.